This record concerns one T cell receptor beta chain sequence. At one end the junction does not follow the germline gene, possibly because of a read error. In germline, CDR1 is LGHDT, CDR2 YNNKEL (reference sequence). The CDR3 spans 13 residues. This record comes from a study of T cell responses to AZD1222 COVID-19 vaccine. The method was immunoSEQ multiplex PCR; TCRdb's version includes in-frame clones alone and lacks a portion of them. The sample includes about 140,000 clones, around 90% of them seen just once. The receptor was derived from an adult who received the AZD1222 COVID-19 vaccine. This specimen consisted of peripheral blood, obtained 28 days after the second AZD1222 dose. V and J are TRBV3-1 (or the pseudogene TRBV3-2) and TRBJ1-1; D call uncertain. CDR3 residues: CASSQEPGERSSW. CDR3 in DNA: TGTGCCAGCAGCCAAGAGCCCGGGGAGCGCTCTTCATGG.